This T cell receptor (beta chain) was recovered during a study of Ad26.COV2.S vaccination and SARS-CoV-2 variants. The treatment is: around 19 received Ad26.COV2.S at low or high dose, single or two shots; about 5 received placebo; per-sample allocation not given. Repertoires come from day 63 after the first vaccine or placebo injection. The method was immunoSEQ multiplex PCR; TCRdb's version includes in-frame clones alone and lacks a portion of them. This table holds roughly 700,000 clones, about 89% found once. The CDR3 consists of 14 residues. CDR1 SGHAT and CDR2 FQNNGV come from the germline V gene. The ends were cut back, 5 bases at V and 2 bases at J, with 12 bases in the middle.

The chain couples TRBV11-2 to TRBJ2-5; D tentatively fits TRBD1 or TRBD2 (5 bases each). The sequencing used peripheral blood, collected in a trial of Ad26.COV2.S vaccine versus placebo. The TCR sequence derives from a person aged 18-65 years who received the Ad26.COV2.S COVID-19 vaccine or a placebo. CDR3 bases: TGTGCCAGCAGCCAAGGGGCGGGTCAAGAGACCCAGTACTTC. Protein: CASSQGAGQETQYF.